The entry below gives a single T cell receptor beta chain sequence along with its context. This entry belongs to a study of blood T cell repertoires in COVID-19. Study details: The analysed material was cDNA or gDNA that came from T cells, B-cell-depleted T cells, or PBMCs.

The CDR3 has 17 amino acids. From germline, CDR1 is KGHSH and CDR2 LQKENI. Trimming stripped 0 bases from V and 1 base from J, with 15 bases between. Method: immunoSEQ multiplex PCR; TCRdb's copy keeps in-frame clones and lacks some. The sample yields about 120,000 clones, over 75% seen once. Specimen: peripheral blood. This receptor was taken from a man at least 80 years old with acute or convalescent COVID-19. The V and J genes are TRBV18 and TRBJ1-2; possible D gene TRBD1, 6 bases. CDR3 residues: CASSPPAGAIFNYGYTF. The CDR3 region has the DNA TGTGCCAGCTCACCACCGGCAGGGGCAATTTTTAACTATGGCTACACCTTC.